This note documents a single TCR beta chain sequence. Its specificity is not known. This sample was taken from a study of CD8 T cells in Susac syndrome. Reverse transcription of roughly 0.5 to 1 ug RNA used random hexamers. The immunoSEQ assay covered 54 Vbeta and 13 Jbeta segments for CDR3. TCRdb fed the immunoSEQ multiplex PCR reads into MiXCR, producing one record per CDR3 protein. The sample yields about 130,000 distinct CDR3 sequences, over 90% seen once. Study-level results: Regarding the TCR sequencing and HLA analysis, the study admitted that a relatively small number of individuals were involved.

The clonotype was recovered from a human donor in good health. Sequenced: CD4+ T cells from PBMCs.

The CDR3 here is CSSLGREGSTDTQYF. For the CDR3, the DNA is TGCAGCTCCTTGGGACGGGAGGGTAGTACAGATACGCAGTATTTT. The chain joins TRBV29-1 to TRBJ2-3; 8 bases match TRBD2. In germline, CDR1 is SQVTM, CDR2 ANQGSEA. The J segment lost 3 bases and the V segment lost 8 bases, leaving 13 bases of the junction unmatched. The length of the CDR3 is 15 residues.